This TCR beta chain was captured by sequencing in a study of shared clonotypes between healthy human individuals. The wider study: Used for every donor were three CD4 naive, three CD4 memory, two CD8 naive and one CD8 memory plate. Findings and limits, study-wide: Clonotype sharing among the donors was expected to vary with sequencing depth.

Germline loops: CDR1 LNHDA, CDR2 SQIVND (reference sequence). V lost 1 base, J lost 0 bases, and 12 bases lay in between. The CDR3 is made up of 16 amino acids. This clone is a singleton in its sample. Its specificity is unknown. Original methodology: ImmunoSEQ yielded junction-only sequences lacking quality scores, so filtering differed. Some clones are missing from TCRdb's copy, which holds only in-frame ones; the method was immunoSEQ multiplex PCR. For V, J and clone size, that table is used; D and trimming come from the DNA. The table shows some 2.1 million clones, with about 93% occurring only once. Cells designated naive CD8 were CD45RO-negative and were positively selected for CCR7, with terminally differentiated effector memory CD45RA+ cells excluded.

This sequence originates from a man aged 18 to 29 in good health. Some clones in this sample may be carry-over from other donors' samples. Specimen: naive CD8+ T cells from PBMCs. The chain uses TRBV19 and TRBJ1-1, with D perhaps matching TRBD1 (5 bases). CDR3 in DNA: TGTGCCAGTAGTATAGCGGGGCACAGTCTGAACACTGAAGCTTTCTTT. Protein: CASSIAGHSLNTEAFF.